These T cell receptor beta chains were read from a single sample in a study of OX40 agonist ivuxolimab in advanced cancers. This table comes from immunoSEQ multiplex PCR, and its TCRdb copy is limited to in-frame clones, with some not included. The top ten hold about 0.72% of the sample, which has 70,000 or so clones, around 83% seen once. The material sequenced was CD4+ or CD8+ T cells sorted from blood, taken in a trial of the OX40 agonist ivuxolimab. These receptors all come from an adult with an advanced solid tumor such as melanoma, head and neck, liver or kidney cancer. Each CDR3 is given with its conserved first and last residue. Each record gives: J gene, D gene, V gene, CDR3 length, clone size, CDR3 DNA, CDR3 protein. A D gene is named only where the DNA matches it firmly. Rows give clone size only sometimes, using once, few, many, or a class for an expanded clone.

>TRBJ2-7|NA|TRBV4-2|15|NA
TGTGCCAGCAGCCTTCGAACAGATATCGCCTACGAGCAGTACTTC
CASSLRTDIAYEQYF
>TRBJ2-4|NA|TRBV7-8|11|NA
TGTGCCAGCAGCTGGGGTGACATTCAGTACTTC
CASSWGDIQYF
>TRBJ2-1|NA|TRBV6-6|13|NA
TGTGCCAGCAGTTTGATCCCGGGCAATGAGCAGTTCTTC
CASSLIPGNEQFF
>TRBJ1-2|NA|TRBV19|12|NA
TGTGCCAGTAGTAGTTCCGACTATGGCTACACCTTC
CASSSSDYGYTF
>TRBJ2-3|TRBD2|TRBV7-2|12|NA
TGTGCCAGCAGCCTGGGGGGGTATACGCAGTATTTT
CASSLGGYTQYF
>TRBJ1-4|NA|TRBV6-5|13|NA
TGTGCCAGCATGGACAGAACAAATGAAAAACTGTTTTTT
CASMDRTNEKLFF
>TRBJ1-4|NA|TRBV9|14|NA
TGTGCCAGCAGCGTAGGAGGGCGGGGTGAAAAACTGTTTTTT
CASSVGGRGEKLFF
>TRBJ1-5|NA|TRBV15|14|NA
TGTGCCACCAGCAGAGATAAAGGCCCCTACCCCCAGCATTTT
CATSRDKGPYPQHF
>TRBJ1-1|NA|TRBV27|14|few
TGTGCCAGCAGTCCCCGGAGTATGAACACTGAAGCTTTCTTT
CASSPRSMNTEAFF
>TRBJ2-1|NA|TRBV6-6|13|NA
TGTGCCAGCAGTTGGCAACCCCCAGGTATGGGGTTCTTC
CASSWQPPGMGFF
>TRBJ2-7|TRBD2|TRBV7-8|15|NA
TGTGCCAGCAGCCCTAAGCGGGGGGCCTTGTACGAGCAGTACTTC
CASSPKRGALYEQYF
>TRBJ2-5|NA|TRBV5-1|14|NA
TGCGCCAGCAGCTTGACGGTCTCACAAGAGACCCAGTACTTC
CASSLTVSQETQYF
>TRBJ2-7|NA|TRBV7-6|12|NA
TGTGCCAGCAGCTTATTGGAGGACGAGCAGTACTTC
CASSLLEDEQYF
>TRBJ2-1|NA|TRBV2|12|NA
TGTGCCAGTGAAATTGCATACAATGAGCAGTTCTTC
CASEIAYNEQFF
>TRBJ2-2|NA|TRBV5-6|16|NA
TGTGCCAGCAGCCACGACGGAACAACGAACACCGGGGAGCTGTTTTTT
CASSHDGTTNTGELFF